This T cell receptor beta chain is from a study of blood T cell repertoires in COVID-19 (TCRdb year 2020). Describing the broader study: Samples covering the acute and convalescent phases of COVID-19 were provided by collaborators in the United States, Italy and Spain. The repertoires were released in a freely available public database intended as a resource for research on the immune response to SARS-CoV-2. The sample metadata nearly always contained a de-identified subject ID, COVID-19 status, age in years and sex. The samples were drawn from two sources: the first 160 participants of the ongoing ImmuneRACE study, and over 950 subjects contributed by 6 global collaborators. Where available, HLA class I and class II types were obtained from metadata supplied by the sample provider rather than from assay-based typing. The material from the prospective study consisted of cDNA or gDNA derived from T cells, B-cell-depleted T cells, or PBMCs. Subjects who had been exposed to COVID-19, were actively infected with it, or had recovered from it provided the deeply sampled blood TCRbeta repertoires that made up the dataset. What the research found in general, with its limitations: How much clinical and demographic metadata was included differed by source and by participant, and the metadata was provided uncurated.

Whole blood was collected in K2EDTA tubes by collaborating institutions according to the institutions' own protocols. For TCRbeta analysis, collaborators shipped samples as frozen whole blood, isolated PBMCs, or DNA extracted from either of those sample types. The immunoSEQ Assay, a bias-controlled multiplex PCR, was used to amplify TCRbeta CDR3 regions from genomic DNA. The authors' analysis ran thus. Within the assay, amplification of reference gene primers was used to estimate how many nucleated cells each sample contained. To quantify the absolute abundance of each unique TCRbeta CDR3 rearrangement, sequence reads were collapsed and filtered. For each sample, productive Simpson clonality was calculated as the square root of Simpson's diversity index over productive rearrangements. Here the immuneACCESS table is served through TCRdb, limited to in-frame sequences with V and J called. Missing clones are a known gap in these copies; in checked studies unresolved V genes cover under half, and the rest lacks a known reason. V and J calls and clone size follow that table, whereas D and trimming were derived from the DNA. The sample table shows under 250,000 clones, and around 83% are seen once. The ten largest clones add up to 8.6% of the sample.

About this clone itself: No cognate antigen has been identified for it. No clone much larger than this one lies a single base away; base qualities are absent.

Its CDR3 holds 17 amino acids, cysteine through phenylalanine. The read is trimmed to its CDR3 DNA, 51 bases read in frame from base 1. For this chain, trimming is 1 base at the V end and 6 bases at the J end, and the number of junction bases without a gene match is 12. CDR1 and CDR2, per the germline V gene, are SGHRS and YFSETQ. The material sequenced was peripheral blood. The TCR originated in a man aged 35 to 55 with active or convalescent COVID-19. Recombination linked TRBV5-1 to TRBJ2-1, with 8 junctional bases fitting TRBD2. DNA sequence: TGCGCCAGCAGCTTGAGAAGCGGGGGCCCCCCTCCCAATGAGCAGTTCTTC. Translation gives CASSLRSGGPPPNEQFF.